The sequence of this T cell receptor (beta chain) was determined in a study of blood T cell repertoires in COVID-19. Clinical history reported by participants formed the basis on which cohorts were assigned. The ends were cut back, 2 bases at V and 0 bases at J, with 15 bases in the middle. This CDR3 spans 17 amino acids. Looked up from germline, CDR1 is SGHRS and CDR2 is YFSETQ. The table came from immunoSEQ multiplex PCR; TCRdb's copy has only in-frame clones and leaves some out. The table lists roughly 180,000 clones, around four fifths of them singletons. The receptor comes from a woman in her forties or fifties who had recovered from COVID-19. The sample comprised PBMCs or T cells enriched from blood (not recorded which). The V call is TRBV5-1, the J call TRBJ2-1; the D is unclear. In nucleotides, the CDR3 is TGCGCCAGCAGCTTATCCAAAAGCGTTGGCTCCTACAATGAGCAGTTCTTC. Translation: CASSLSKSVGSYNEQFF. Combining the CDR3 with reference TRBV5-1 and TRBJ2-1 gives the whole variable domain KAGVTQTPRYLIKTRGQQVTLSCSPISGHRSVSWYQQTPGQGLQFLFEYFSETQRNKGNFPGRFSGRQFSNSRSEMNVSTLELGDSALYLCASSLSKSVGSYNEQFFGPGTRLTVL.